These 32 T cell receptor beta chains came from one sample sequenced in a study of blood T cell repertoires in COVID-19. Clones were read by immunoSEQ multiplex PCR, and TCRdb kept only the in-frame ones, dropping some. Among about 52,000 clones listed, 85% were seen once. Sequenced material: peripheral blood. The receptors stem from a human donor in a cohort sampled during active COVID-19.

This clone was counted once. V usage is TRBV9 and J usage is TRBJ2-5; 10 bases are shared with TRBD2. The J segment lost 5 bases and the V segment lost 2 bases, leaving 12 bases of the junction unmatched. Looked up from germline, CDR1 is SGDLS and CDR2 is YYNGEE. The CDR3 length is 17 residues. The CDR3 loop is CASSVEGLAERLETQYF. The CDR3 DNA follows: TGTGCCAGCAGCGTCGAAGGACTAGCGGAAAGGTTGGAGACCCAGTACTTC.

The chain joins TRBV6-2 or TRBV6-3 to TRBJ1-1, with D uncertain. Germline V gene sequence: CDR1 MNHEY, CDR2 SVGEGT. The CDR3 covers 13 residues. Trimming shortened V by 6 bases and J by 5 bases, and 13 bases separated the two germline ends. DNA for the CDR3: TGTGCCAGCAGCTCCGCGTCGTTGACTGAAGCTTTCTTT. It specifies CASSSASLTEAFF.

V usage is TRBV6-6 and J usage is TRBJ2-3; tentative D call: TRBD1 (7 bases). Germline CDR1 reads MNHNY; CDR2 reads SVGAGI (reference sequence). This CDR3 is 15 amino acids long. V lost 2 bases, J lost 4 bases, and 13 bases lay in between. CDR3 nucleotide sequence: TGTGCCAGCAGTTACCGCGGGACAGTGTCAGATACGCAGTATTTT. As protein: CASSYRGTVSDTQYF.

The CDR3 nucleotides are TGTGCCAGCAGCTCGGGACAGGGGCCCTCAATGCCCCAGCATTTT. It encodes CASSSGQGPSMPQHF. The chain joins TRBV28 to TRBJ1-5; 10 bases are a match to TRBD1. The CDR3 contains 15 residues. The junction had 11 bases not matched to a gene; V was cut back by 6 bases and J by 9 bases. The germline V gene has CDR1 MDHEN and CDR2 SYDVKM.

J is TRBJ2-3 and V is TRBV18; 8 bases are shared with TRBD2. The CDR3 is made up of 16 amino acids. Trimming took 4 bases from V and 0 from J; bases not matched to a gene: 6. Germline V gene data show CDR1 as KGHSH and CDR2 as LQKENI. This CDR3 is CASSLRLARSTDTQYF. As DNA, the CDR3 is TGTGCCAGCTCACTCCGACTAGCGCGAAGCACAGATACGCAGTATTTT. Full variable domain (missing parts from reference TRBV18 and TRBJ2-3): NAGVMQNPRHLVRRRGQEARLRCSPMKGHSHVYWYRQLPEEGLKFMVYLQKENIIDESGMPKERFSAEFPKEGPSILRIQQVVRGDSAAYFCASSLRLARSTDTQYFGPGTRLTVL.

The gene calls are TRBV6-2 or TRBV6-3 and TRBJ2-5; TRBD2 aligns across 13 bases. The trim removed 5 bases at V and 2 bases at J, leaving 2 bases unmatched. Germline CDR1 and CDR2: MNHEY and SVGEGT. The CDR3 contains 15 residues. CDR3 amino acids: CASSGTSGVQETQYF. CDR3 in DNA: TGTGCCAGCAGTGGGACTAGCGGGGTACAAGAGACCCAGTACTTC.

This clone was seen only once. CDR3 nucleotide sequence: TGTGCCAGCAGCACAGGACAGGGGGACCGCTATGGCTACACCTTC. As protein: CASSTGQGDRYGYTF. The chain employs TRBV7-6 and TRBJ1-2; 10 nucleotides match TRBD1. The V and J ends lost 5 bases and 4 bases, in that order; junction bases with no gene match: 7. The germline V gene has CDR1 SGHVS and CDR2 FNYEAQ. The CDR3 sequence is 15 residues long.

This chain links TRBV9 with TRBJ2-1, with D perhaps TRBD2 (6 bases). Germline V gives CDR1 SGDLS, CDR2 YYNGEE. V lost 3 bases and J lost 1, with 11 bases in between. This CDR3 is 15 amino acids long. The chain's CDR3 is CASSGSGTSYNEQFF. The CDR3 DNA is TGTGCCAGCAGCGGATCCGGGACTTCCTACAATGAGCAGTTCTTC.

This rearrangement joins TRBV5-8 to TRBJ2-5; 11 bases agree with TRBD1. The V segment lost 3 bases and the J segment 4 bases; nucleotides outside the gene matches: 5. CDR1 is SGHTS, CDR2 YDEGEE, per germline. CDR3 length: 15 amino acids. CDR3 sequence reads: CASSSRTGGLETQYF. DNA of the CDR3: TGTGCCAGCAGCTCCCGGACAGGGGGCTTAGAGACCCAGTACTTC.

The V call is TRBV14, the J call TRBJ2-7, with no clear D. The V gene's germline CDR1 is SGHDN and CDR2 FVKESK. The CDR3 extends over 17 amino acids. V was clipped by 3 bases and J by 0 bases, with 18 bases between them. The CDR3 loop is CASSHAVRTAHSYEQYF. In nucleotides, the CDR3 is TGTGCCAGCAGCCACGCCGTTCGAACAGCCCACTCCTACGAGCAGTACTTC.

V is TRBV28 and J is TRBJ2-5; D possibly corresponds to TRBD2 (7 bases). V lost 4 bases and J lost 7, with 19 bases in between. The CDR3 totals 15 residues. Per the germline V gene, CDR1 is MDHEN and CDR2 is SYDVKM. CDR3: CASSSPGEGTRTQYF. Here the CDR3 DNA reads TGTGCCAGCAGTTCGCCAGGGGAGGGTACTAGGACCCAGTACTTC.

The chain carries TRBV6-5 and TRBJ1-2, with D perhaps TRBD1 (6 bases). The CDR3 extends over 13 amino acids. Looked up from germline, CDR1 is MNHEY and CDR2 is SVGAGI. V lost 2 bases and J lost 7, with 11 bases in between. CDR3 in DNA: TGTGCCAGCAGTTACAACAGGGATAGTGGCTACACCTTC. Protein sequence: CASSYNRDSGYTF.

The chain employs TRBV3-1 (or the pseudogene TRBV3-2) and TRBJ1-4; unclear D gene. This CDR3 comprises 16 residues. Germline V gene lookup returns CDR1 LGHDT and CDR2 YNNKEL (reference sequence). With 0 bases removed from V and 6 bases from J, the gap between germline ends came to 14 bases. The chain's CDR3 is CASSQDRRAGDEKLFF. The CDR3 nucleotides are TGTGCCAGCAGCCAAGATCGTCGGGCGGGAGATGAAAAACTGTTTTTT.

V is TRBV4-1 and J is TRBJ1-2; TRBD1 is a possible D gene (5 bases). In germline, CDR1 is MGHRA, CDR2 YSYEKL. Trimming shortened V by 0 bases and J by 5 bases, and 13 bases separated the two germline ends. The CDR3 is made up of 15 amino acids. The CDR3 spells CASSQEKTVGYGYTF. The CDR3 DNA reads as TGCGCCAGCAGCCAAGAAAAGACAGTGGGGTATGGCTACACCTTC.

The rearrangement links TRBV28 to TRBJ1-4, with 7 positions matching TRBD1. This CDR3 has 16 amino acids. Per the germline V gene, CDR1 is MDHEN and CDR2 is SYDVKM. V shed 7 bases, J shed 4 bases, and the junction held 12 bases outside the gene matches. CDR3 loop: CASKLTDREVNEKLFF. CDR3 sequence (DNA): TGTGCCAGCAAACTAACCGACAGGGAAGTTAATGAAAAACTGTTTTTT.

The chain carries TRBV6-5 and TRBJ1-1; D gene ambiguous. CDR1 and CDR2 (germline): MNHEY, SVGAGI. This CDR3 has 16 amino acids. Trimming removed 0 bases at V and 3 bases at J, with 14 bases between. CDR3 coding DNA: TGTGCCAGCAGTTACTCCGCGGAGGGTTGGGACACTGAAGCTTTCTTT. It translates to CASSYSAEGWDTEAFF.

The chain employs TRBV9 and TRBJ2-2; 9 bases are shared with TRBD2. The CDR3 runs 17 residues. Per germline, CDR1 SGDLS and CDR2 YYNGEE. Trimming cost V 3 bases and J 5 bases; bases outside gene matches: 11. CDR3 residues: CASSGVAGGRATGELFF. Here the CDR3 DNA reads TGTGCCAGCAGCGGAGTAGCGGGCGGGAGGGCTACCGGGGAGCTGTTTTTT. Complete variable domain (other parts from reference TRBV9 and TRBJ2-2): DSGVTQTPKHLITATGQRVTLRCSPRSGDLSVYWYQQSLDQGLQFLIQYYNGEERAKGNILERFSAQQFPDLHSELNLSSLELGDSALYFCASSGVAGGRATGELFFGEGSRLTVL.

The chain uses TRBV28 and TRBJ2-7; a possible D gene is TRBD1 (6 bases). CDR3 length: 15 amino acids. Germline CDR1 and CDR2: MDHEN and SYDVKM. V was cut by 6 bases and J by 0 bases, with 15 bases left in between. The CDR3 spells CASRVGTGSSYEQYF. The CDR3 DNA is TGTGCCAGCAGGGTCGGTACAGGGAGCTCCTACGAGCAGTACTTC.

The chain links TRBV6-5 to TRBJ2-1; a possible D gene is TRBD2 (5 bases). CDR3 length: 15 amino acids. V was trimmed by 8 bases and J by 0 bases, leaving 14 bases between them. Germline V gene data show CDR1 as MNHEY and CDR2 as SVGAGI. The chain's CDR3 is CASATRVNSYNEQFF. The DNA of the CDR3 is TGTGCCAGCGCAACGCGGGTCAACTCCTACAATGAGCAGTTCTTC.

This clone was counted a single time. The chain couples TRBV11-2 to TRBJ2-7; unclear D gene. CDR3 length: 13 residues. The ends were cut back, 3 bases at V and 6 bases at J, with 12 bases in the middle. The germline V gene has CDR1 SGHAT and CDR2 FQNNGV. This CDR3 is CASSFGSAVEQYF. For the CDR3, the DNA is TGTGCCAGCAGCTTCGGCTCTGCGGTCGAGCAGTACTTC.

The CDR3 DNA reads TGCGCCAGCAGTCTCGGGACTAGAGTCTTGTACGAGCAGTACTTC. It encodes CASSLGTRVLYEQYF. The chain uses TRBV5-1 and TRBJ2-7, with 8 bases that match TRBD2. Germline V lookup: CDR1 SGHRS, CDR2 YFSETQ. This CDR3 region has 15 residues. V trimming: 5 bases; J trimming: 4 bases; junction bases outside the gene matches: 11.

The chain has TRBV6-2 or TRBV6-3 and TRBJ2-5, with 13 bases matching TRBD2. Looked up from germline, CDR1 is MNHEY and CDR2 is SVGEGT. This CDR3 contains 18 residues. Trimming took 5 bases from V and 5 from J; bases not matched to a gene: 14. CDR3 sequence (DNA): TGTGCCAGCAGTCCAGGACTAGCGGGAGAAGTGGGTGAGGAGACCCAGTACTTC. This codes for CASSPGLAGEVGEETQYF.

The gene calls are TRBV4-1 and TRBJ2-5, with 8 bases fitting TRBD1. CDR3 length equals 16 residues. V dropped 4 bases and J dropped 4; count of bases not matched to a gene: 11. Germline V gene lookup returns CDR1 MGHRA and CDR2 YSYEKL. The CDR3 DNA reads TGCGCCAGCAGCCTTGGACCCGCAGGGGGCCGAGAGACCCAGTACTTC. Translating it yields CASSLGPAGGRETQYF.

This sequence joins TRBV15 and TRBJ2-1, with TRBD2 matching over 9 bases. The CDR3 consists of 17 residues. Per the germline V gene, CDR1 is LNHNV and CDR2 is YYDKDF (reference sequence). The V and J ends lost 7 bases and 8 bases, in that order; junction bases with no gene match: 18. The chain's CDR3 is CATTTPELAGVPDEQFF. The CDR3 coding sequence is TGTGCCACCACCACTCCGGAATTAGCGGGAGTGCCGGATGAGCAGTTCTTC.

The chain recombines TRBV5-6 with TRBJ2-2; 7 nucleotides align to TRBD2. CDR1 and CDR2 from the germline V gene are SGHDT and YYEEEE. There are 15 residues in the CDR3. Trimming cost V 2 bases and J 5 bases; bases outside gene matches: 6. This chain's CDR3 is CASSLGGRGTGELFF. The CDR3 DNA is TGTGCCAGCAGCTTAGGCGGGAGAGGGACCGGGGAGCTGTTTTTT.

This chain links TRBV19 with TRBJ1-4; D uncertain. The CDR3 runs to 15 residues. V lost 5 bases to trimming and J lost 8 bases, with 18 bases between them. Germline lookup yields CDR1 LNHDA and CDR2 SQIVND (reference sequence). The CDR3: CASSLIGGLGEKLFF. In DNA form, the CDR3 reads TGTGCCAGTAGTTTGATTGGAGGTTTGGGAGAAAAACTGTTTTTT.

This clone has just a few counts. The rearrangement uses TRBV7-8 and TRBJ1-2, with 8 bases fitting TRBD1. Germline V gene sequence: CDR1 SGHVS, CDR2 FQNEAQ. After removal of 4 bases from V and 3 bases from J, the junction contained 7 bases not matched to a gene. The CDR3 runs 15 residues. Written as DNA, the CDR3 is TGTGCCAGCAGCTCGCGGACAGGGCGGGACTATGGCTACACCTTC. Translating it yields CASSSRTGRDYGYTF.

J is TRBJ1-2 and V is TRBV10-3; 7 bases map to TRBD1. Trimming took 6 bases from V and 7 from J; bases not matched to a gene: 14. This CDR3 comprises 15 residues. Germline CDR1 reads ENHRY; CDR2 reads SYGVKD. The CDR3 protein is CAISGEQGGWGGYTF. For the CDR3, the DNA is TGTGCCATCAGCGGCGAACAAGGGGGCTGGGGTGGCTACACCTTC.

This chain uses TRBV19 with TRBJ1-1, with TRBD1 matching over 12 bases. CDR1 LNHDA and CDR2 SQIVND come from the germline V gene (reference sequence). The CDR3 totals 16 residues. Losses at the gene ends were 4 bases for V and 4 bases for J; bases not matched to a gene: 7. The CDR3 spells CASSTLGTGGRTEAFF. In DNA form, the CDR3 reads TGTGCCAGTAGTACATTGGGGACAGGGGGCCGCACTGAAGCTTTCTTT.

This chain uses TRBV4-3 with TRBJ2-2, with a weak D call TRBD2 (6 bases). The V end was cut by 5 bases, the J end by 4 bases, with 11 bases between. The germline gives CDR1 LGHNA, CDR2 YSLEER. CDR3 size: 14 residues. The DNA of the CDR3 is TGCGCCAGCAGCACCCGGGAGTTCACCGGGGAGCTGTTTTTT. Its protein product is CASSTREFTGELFF.

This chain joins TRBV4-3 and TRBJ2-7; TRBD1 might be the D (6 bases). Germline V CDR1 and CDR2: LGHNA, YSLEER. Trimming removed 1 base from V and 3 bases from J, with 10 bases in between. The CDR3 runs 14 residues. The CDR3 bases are TGCGCCAGCAGCCAAGCCTACAGGGACTACGAGCAGTACTTC. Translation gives CASSQAYRDYEQYF.

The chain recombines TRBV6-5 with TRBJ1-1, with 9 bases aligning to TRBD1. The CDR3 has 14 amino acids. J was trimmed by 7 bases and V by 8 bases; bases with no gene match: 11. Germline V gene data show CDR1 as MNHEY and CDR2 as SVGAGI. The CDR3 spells CASEYNRGQSEAFF. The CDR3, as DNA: TGTGCCAGCGAGTATAACAGGGGGCAGAGTGAAGCTTTCTTT.